This T cell receptor beta chain was profiled in a study of T-cell memory formation after mild COVID-19. Across the study: In these data, TCR clusters were largely donor specific.

This clonotype has a count of ten or more. There are 14 residues in the CDR3. The V gene lost 5 bases and the J gene lost 1 base, with 11 bases spanning the gap. CDR1 is SGHTA, CDR2 FQGNSA, per germline. TCRdb recomputed calls from the 5' RACE reads with MiXCR, one row per CDR3 protein. The sample carries 250,000 to 350,000 distinct CDR3 sequences, 15% to 20% recorded once. The sequence derives from a man younger than 30 who had mild COVID-19 (a few samples of this study predate the infection). Cell type and time point are not known. This sequence joins TRBV7-2 and TRBJ1-1, with a weak D call TRBD1 (6 bases). Sequenced: PBMCs or a T cell subset sorted from them (not recorded which). CDR3 DNA: TGTGCCAGCAGCCCGACAGGTTGGAACACTGAAGCTTTCTTT. Encoded protein: CASSPTGWNTEAFF. Using reference TRBV7-2 and TRBJ1-1 for the parts outside the CDR3, the full variable domain is GAGVSQSPSNKVTEKGKDVELRCDPISGHTALYWYRQSLGQGLEFLIYFQGNSAPDKSGLPSDRFSAERTGGSVSTLTIQRTQQEDSAVYLCASSPTGWNTEAFFGQGTRLTVV.